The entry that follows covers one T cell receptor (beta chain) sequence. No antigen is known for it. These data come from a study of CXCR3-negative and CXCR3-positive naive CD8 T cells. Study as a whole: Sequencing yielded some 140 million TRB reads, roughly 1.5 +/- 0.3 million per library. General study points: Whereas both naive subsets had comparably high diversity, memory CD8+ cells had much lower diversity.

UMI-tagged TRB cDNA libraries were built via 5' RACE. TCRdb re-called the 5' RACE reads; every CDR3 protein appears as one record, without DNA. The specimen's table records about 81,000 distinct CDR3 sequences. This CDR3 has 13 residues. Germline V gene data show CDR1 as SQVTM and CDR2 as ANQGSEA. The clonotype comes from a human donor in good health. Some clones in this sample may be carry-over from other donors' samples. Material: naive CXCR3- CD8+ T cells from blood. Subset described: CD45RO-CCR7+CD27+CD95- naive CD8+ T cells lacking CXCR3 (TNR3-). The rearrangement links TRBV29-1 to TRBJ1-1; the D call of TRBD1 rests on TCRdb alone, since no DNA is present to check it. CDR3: CSVDLDRGTEAFF.